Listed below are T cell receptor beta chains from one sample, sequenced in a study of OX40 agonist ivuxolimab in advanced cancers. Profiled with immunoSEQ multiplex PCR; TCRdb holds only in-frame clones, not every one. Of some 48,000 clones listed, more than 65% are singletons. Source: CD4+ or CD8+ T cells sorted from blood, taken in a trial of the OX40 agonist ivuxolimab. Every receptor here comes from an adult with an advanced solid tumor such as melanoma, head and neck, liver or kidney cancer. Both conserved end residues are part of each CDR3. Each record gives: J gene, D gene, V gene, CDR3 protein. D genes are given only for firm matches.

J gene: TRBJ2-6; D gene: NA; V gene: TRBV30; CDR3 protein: CAWSVPFGANVLTF
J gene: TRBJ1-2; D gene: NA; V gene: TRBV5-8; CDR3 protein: CASSTPGLLLSYTF
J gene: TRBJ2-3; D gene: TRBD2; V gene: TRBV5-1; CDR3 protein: CASSFGPTSGADTQYF
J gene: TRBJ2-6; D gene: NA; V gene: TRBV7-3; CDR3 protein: CASSEASGANVLTF
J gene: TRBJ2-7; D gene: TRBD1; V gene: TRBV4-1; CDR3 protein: CASSPRQGIAYEQYF
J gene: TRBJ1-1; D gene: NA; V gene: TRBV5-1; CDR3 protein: CASSLEQLNTEAFF
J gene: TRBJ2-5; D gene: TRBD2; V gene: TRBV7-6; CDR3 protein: CASSLQRGYQETQYF
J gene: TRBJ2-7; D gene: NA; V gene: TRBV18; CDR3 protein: CASSPTRNYEQYF
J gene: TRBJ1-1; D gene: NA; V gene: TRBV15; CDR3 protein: CATSLDSEAFF
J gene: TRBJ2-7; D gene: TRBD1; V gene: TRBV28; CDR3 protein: CASSSGQALIYEQYF
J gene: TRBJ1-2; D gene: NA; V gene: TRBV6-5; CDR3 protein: CASNDSGGYGCTF
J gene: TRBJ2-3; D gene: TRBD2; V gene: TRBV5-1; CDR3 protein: CASSLVAGGPITDTQYF
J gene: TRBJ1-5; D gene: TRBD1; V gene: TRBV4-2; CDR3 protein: CASSRTGTGDNQPQHF
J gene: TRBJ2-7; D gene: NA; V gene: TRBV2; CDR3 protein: CASSWRRGYYEQYF
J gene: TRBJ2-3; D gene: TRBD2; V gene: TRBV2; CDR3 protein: CASRGGGPSDTQYF
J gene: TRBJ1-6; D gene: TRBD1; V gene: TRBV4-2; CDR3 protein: CASGRQGAENSPLHF
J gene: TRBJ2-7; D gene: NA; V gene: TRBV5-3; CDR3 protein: CASSPLVGSTYEQYF
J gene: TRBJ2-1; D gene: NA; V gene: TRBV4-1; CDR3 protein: CASSQAPLGIGEQFF
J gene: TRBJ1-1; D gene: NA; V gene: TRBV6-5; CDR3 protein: CASTTGGGTEAFF
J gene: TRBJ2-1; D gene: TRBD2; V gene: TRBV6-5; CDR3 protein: CASSLAGANNEQFF
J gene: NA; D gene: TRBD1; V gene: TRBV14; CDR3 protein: CASRDREFYEQYF
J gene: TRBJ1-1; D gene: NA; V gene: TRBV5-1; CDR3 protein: CASSGGSTEAFF
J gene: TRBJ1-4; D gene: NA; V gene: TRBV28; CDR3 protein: CASRRDLEYNEKLFF
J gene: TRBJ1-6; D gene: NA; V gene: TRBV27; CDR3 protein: CASSFRPIDSPLHF
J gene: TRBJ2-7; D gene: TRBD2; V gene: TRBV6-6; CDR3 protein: CATWREGGEQYF
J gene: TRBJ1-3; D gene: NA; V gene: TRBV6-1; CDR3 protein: CASESGNTIYF
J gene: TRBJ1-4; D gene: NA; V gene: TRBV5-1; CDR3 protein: CASSRQPATNEKLFF
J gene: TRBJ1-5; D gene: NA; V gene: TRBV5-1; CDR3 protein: CASSFSGDHNQPQHF
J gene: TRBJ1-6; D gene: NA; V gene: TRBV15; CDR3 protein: CATSRGTGGGSSPLHF
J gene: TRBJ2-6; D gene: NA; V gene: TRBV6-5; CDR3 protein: CASSYGQGPSLTF
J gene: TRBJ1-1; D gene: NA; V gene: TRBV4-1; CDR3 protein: CASSLQLDTEAFF
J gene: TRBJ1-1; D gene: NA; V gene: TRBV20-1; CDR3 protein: CSGWLNTEAFF
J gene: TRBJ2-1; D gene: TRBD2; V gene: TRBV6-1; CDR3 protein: CASSGRTSGAISSYNEQFF
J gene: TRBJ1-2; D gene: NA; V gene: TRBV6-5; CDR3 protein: CASSYSLGGAGYTF
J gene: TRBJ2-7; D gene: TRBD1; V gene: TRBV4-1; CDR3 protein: CASSQVSPRDRVEQYF
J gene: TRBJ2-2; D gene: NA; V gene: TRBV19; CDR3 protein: CASSISGRELFF
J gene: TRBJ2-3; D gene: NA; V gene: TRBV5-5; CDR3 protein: CASRPLAGQSRPSTDTQYF
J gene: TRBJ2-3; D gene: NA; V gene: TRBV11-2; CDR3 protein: CASSPSGGKGDTQYF
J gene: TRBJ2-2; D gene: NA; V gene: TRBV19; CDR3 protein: CASSYNTGTGELFF
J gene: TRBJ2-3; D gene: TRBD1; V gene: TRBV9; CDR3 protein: CASSAHSGTGARDTQYF